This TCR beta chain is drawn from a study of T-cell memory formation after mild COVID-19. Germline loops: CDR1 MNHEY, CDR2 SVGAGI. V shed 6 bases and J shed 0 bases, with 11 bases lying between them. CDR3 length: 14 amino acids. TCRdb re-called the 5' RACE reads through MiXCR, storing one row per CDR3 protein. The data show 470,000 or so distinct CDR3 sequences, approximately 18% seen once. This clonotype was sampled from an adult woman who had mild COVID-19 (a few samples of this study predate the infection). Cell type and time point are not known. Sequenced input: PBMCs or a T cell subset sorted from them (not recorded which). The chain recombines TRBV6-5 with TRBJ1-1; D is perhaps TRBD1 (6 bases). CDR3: CASRYTGMNTEAFF. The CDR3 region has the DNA TGTGCCAGCAGGTACACAGGGATGAACACTGAAGCTTTCTTT.